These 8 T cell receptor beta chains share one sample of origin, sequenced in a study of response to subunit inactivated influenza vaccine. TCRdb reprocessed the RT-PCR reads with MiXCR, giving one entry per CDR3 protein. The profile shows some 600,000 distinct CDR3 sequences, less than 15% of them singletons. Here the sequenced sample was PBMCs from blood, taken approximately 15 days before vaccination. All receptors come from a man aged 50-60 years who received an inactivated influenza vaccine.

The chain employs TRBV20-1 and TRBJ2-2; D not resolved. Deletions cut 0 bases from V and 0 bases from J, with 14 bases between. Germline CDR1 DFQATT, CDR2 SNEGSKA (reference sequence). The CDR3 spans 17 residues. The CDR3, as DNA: TGCAGTGCTAGAGATAGTTTGGGCCTACCGAACACCGGGGAGCTGTTTTTT. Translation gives CSARDSLGLPNTGELFF.

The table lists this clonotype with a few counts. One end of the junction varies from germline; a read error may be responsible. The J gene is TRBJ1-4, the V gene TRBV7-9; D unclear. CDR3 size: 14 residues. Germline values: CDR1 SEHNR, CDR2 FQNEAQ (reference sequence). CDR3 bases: TGTGCCAGCGCCTTAGGACCCCTTGGGGAAAAACTGCTTTTT. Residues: CASALGPLGEKLLF.

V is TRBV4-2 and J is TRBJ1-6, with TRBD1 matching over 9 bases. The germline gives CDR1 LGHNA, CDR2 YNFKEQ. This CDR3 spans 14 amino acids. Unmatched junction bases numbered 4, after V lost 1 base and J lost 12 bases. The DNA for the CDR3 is TGTGCCAGCAGCCAAGGGACAGGGGTAGGACCCCTCCACTTT. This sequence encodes CASSQGTGVGPLHF.

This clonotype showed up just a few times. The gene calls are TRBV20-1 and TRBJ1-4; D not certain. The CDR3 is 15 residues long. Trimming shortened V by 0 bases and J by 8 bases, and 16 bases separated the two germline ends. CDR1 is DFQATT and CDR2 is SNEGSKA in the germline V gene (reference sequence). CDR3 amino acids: CSARDGGGRNEKLFF. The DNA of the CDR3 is TGCAGTGCTAGAGATGGTGGCGGACGCAACGAAAAACTGTTTTTT.

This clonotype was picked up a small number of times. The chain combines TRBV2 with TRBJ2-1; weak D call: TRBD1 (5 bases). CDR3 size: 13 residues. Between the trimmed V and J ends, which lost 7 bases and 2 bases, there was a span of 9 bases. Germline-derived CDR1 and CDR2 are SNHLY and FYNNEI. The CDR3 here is CASIRETYNEQFF. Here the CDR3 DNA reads TGTGCCAGCATCAGGGAAACCTACAATGAGCAGTTCTTC.

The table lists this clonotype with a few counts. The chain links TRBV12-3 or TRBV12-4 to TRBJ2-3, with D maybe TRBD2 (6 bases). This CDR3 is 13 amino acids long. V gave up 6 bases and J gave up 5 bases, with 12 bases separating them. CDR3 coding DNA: TGTGCCAGCAGCCCGACTAGTATAGATACGCAGTATTTT. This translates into CASSPTSIDTQYF.

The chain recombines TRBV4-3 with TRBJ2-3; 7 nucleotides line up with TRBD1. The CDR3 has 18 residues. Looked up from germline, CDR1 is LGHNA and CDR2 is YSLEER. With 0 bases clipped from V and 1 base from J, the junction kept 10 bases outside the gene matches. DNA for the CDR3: TGCGCCAGCAGCCAAGAGGGCCCAGGGGGAATAGGCACAGATACGCAGTATTTT. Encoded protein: CASSQEGPGGIGTDTQYF.

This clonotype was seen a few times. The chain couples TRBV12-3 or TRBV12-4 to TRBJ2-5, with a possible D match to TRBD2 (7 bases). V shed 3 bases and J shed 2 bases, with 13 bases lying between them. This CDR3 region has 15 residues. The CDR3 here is CASSFGGARQETQYF. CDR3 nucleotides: TGTGCCAGCAGTTTTGGGGGGGCAAGACAAGAGACCCAGTACTTC.